The next 21 T cell receptor beta chains were all read from a single sample in a study of T cell repertoires in cytomegalovirus infection. In TCRdb, the reads were re-called with MiXCR into one record per CDR3 protein. The repertoire holds approximately 400,000 distinct CDR3 sequences, with roughly 31% as singletons. The sample comprised PBMCs. The source is a human donor in good health (CMV status not recorded). Some clones in this sample may be carry-over from other donors' samples.

This clonotype was recorded a few times. V and J are TRBV20-1 and TRBJ1-1, with no clear D. V was clipped by 2 bases and J by 0 bases, with 7 bases between them. Per the germline V gene, CDR1 is DFQATT and CDR2 is SNEGSKA (reference sequence). The CDR3 sequence is 13 residues long. The CDR3 DNA is TGCAGTGCTAGAAACACAGTGAACACTGAAGCTTTCTTT. Protein: CSARNTVNTEAFF.

As to this clonotype: The junction departs from germline at one end; a sequencing error may be responsible. The genes are TRBV6-5 and TRBJ2-3; 7 bases map to TRBD2. This CDR3 contains 12 residues. Germline-derived CDR1 and CDR2 are MNHEY and SVGAGI. The CDR3 here is CASSYTGGLYFF. The CDR3 region has the DNA TGTGCCAGCAGTTACACCGGGGGGTTATACTTTTTT.

This clonotype was observed a handful of times. This could be a read error, since a much larger clone is one nucleotide away. The chain joins TRBV7-2 to TRBJ1-1, with 9 bases that match TRBD1. Germline V CDR1 and CDR2: SGHTA, FQGNSA. The CDR3 has 13 residues. CDR3 nucleotides: TGTGTCAGCAGCTTAGGGGACAGGGCTGAAGCTTTCTTT. Residues: CVSSLGDRAEAFF.

The chain has TRBV20-1 and TRBJ1-6; D ambiguous. Trimming took 6 bases from V and 6 from J, leaving 15 bases between them. The CDR3 contains 14 residues. Germline loops: CDR1 DFQATT, CDR2 SNEGSKA (reference sequence). DNA for the CDR3: TGCAGTGCAACCCCTGTGGCCATTAATTCACCCCTCCACTTT. This gives the protein CSATPVAINSPLHF.

This clonotype was counted many times. The chain combines TRBV5-4 with TRBJ2-7; unclear D gene. This CDR3 contains 11 residues. Germline CDR1 reads SGHNT; CDR2 reads YYREEE (reference sequence). V lost 1 base, J lost 5 bases, and 4 bases lay in between. The CDR3 sequence: CASSLWDEQYF. DNA of the CDR3: TGTGCCAGCAGCTTGTGGGACGAGCAGTACTTC.

This clonotype has a count of ten or more. The rearrangement joins TRBV7-2 to TRBJ1-3; D unresolved. This CDR3 spans 16 amino acids. Deletions cut 5 bases from V and 0 bases from J, with 14 bases between. Germline values: CDR1 SGHTA, CDR2 FQGNSA. This CDR3 reads CASSPLAASSGNTIYF. As DNA, the CDR3 is TGTGCCAGCAGCCCGTTGGCCGCTAGCTCTGGAAACACCATATATTTT.

This chain joins TRBV7-2 and TRBJ2-1; no firm D call. Between the trimmed V and J ends, which lost 8 bases and 5 bases, there was a span of 19 bases. This CDR3 comprises 15 residues. Germline values: CDR1 SGHTA, CDR2 FQGNSA. CDR3 nucleotides: TGTGCCAGCCGCTACGCCAGGATGATAAACAATGAGCAGTTCTTC. This encodes CASRYARMINNEQFF.

The chain links TRBV20-1 to TRBJ1-5, with a possible D match to TRBD1 (6 bases). The CDR3 extends over 15 amino acids. V was trimmed by 0 bases and J by 6 bases, leaving 15 bases between them. Germline V gene data show CDR1 as DFQATT and CDR2 as SNEGSKA (reference sequence). CDR3 protein: CSARDMTGLFQPQHF. The CDR3 DNA is TGCAGTGCTAGAGATATGACAGGTCTTTTTCAGCCCCAGCATTTT.

The chain carries TRBV12-3 or TRBV12-4 and TRBJ1-1; D is ambiguous. The CDR3 runs to 14 residues. The V end lost 0 bases, the J end lost 6 bases, and 11 bases lay between the germline ends. CDR3 coding DNA: TGTGCCAGCAGTTTAGCCCAGCCCTATTCTGAAGCTTTCTTT. It translates to CASSLAQPYSEAFF.

Concerning this clonotype: A much larger clone sits a single nucleotide away, making a read error possible. The chain carries TRBV7-6 and TRBJ1-1; tentatively, D is TRBD1 (6 bases). CDR1 and CDR2 (germline): SGHVS, FNYEAQ. The CDR3 is made up of 13 amino acids. CDR3 residues: CASSLTGTTEDFF. The CDR3 coding sequence is TGTGCCAGCAGCTTAACAGGGACGACTGAAGATTTCTTT.

At least ten counts were recorded for this clonotype. The CDR3 is CASSLGRSETQYF. Written as DNA, the CDR3 is TGTGCCAGCAGCTTGGGCCGCTCTGAGACCCAGTACTTC. The chain couples TRBV5-6 to TRBJ2-5; D ambiguous. The CDR3 spans 13 residues. The V gene lost 0 bases and the J gene lost 5 bases, with 8 bases spanning the gap. CDR1 and CDR2 from the germline V gene are SGHDT and YYEEEE.

V usage is TRBV4-1 and J usage is TRBJ2-7; 8 bases are a match to TRBD2. The V and J ends lost 1 base and 5 bases, in that order; junction bases with no gene match: 4. This CDR3 spans 14 amino acids. Germline assignment: CDR1 MGHRA and CDR2 YSYEKL. CDR3 protein: CASSQVSGGDEQYF. As DNA, the CDR3 is TGCGCCAGCAGCCAAGTATCCGGGGGGGACGAGCAGTACTTC.

The chain uses TRBV2 and TRBJ1-6; maybe TRBD1 (5 bases). CDR1 and CDR2 from the germline V gene are SNHLY and FYNNEI. The CDR3 runs 16 residues. Trimming took off 0 bases at V and 6 bases at J, with 12 bases between the two ends. The CDR3 DNA reads as TGTGCCAGCAGTGAAGCGCTTCTCGGGGGTAATTCACCCCTCCACTTT. Protein sequence: CASSEALLGGNSPLHF.

This clonotype was counted at least ten times. The rearrangement uses TRBV6-5 and TRBJ2-1, with D unclear. The germline CDR1 and CDR2 sequences are MNHEY and SVGAGI. V was pared by 4 bases and J by 15 bases, with 19 bases between. This CDR3 is 13 amino acids long. DNA for the CDR3: TGTGCCAGCAGTTCTGAACAGACGCGGCAATCGTTCTTC. It yields the protein CASSSEQTRQSFF.

This clonotype occurred once. V gene TRBV30 combines with J gene TRBJ1-4; no firm D call. The V gene's germline CDR1 is GTSNPN and CDR2 SVGIG (reference sequence). Trimming left V 5 bases short and J 8 bases short, with 9 bases between. The CDR3 runs 11 residues. CDR3 loop: CAWAPGEKLFF. CDR3 coding DNA: TGTGCCTGGGCTCCGGGCGAAAAACTGTTTTTT.

In this sample, this clonotype turned up a few times. CDR3 in DNA: TGTGCCATCAGTGATCGCGCGGGGGATGGTTCACCCCTCCACTTT. Translated: CAISDRAGDGSPLHF. The V and J genes are TRBV10-3 and TRBJ1-6; maybe TRBD1 (5 bases). The CDR3 is 15 residues long. The ends were cut back, 3 bases at V and 9 bases at J, with 15 bases in the middle. Germline lookup yields CDR1 ENHRY and CDR2 SYGVKD.

The V and J genes are TRBV2 and TRBJ1-2; 7 nucleotides agree with TRBD1. V lost 6 bases and J lost 4; bases outside the gene matches: 14. Per germline, CDR1 SNHLY and CDR2 FYNNEI. This CDR3 comprises 16 residues. In DNA form, the CDR3 reads TGTGCCAGCAGCGTATTAAGGGGGCAACGGGGCTATGGCTACACCTTC. Amino acids: CASSVLRGQRGYGYTF. The full variable domain, its missing parts supplied by reference TRBV2 and TRBJ1-2, is EPEVTQTPSHQVTQMGQEVILRCVPISNHLYFYWYRQILGQKVEFLVSFYNNEISEKSEIFDDQFSVERPDGSNFTLKIRSTKLEDSAMYFCASSVLRGQRGYGYTFGSGTRLTVV.

There are a few counts of this clonotype. V is TRBV7-2 and J is TRBJ2-1; D is unresolved. The CDR3 loop spans 16 amino acids. CDR1 and CDR2 from the germline V gene are SGHTA and FQGNSA. The V end was cut by 1 base, the J end by 0 bases, with 10 bases between. The CDR3 sequence: CASSLDSTSSYNEQFF. The CDR3 nucleotides are TGTGCCAGCAGCTTAGATAGCACGAGCTCCTACAATGAGCAGTTCTTC.

V and J are TRBV18 and TRBJ2-1; the D gene is possibly TRBD1 (6 bases). V was shortened by 3 bases and J by 8 bases, with 14 bases between the two germline ends. The CDR3 is made up of 14 amino acids. Germline assignment: CDR1 KGHSH and CDR2 LQKENI. DNA of the CDR3: TGTGCCAGCTCACCCCCGACAGGTCGGTATGAGCAGTTCTTC. Translating gives CASSPPTGRYEQFF.

The V and J genes are TRBV7-2 and TRBJ2-1; D is perhaps TRBD2 (7 bases). Deletions cut 2 bases from V and 5 bases from J, with 13 bases between. This CDR3 region has 15 residues. Germline loops: CDR1 SGHTA, CDR2 FQGNSA. The CDR3 protein is CASSLRRGLNNEQFF. The CDR3 nucleotides read TGTGCCAGCAGCTTACGGCGGGGGCTTAACAATGAGCAGTTCTTC.

The V gene is TRBV11-2, the J gene TRBJ1-3; D remains unclear. CDR1 and CDR2 from the germline V gene are SGHAT and FQNNGV. Between the trimmed V and J ends, which lost 4 bases and 7 bases, there was a span of 11 bases. The CDR3 consists of 13 residues. The chain's CDR3 is CASSSPELNTIYF. CDR3 sequence (DNA): TGTGCCAGCAGCTCGCCGGAGCTGAACACCATATATTTT.